One sample yielded the 24 T cell receptor beta chains listed below, sequenced in a study of T cell repertoires in cytomegalovirus infection. TCRdb itself ran the reads through MiXCR, one entry per CDR3 protein. The data contain hundreds of thousands of distinct CDR3 sequences, approximately 40% of them singletons. Sequencing was performed on PBMCs. The receptors here all came from a human donor in good health (CMV status not recorded). Some clones in this sample may be carry-over from other donors' samples.

This clonotype has a handful of counts. This chain connects TRBV6-1 to TRBJ2-2, with no clear D. The CDR3 sequence is 13 residues long. The V and J ends lost 5 bases and 5 bases respectively, with 9 bases between them. Per the germline V gene, CDR1 is MNHNS and CDR2 is SASEGT. In DNA, the CDR3 is TGTGCCAGCAGTTTCCTAAATACCGGGGAGCTGTTTTTT. This codes for CASSFLNTGELFF.

The CDR3 region has the DNA TGTGCCAGCAGGAAGTACAGCACAGATACGCAGTATTTT. This translates into CASRKYSTDTQYF. The genes are TRBV12-3 or TRBV12-4 and TRBJ2-3; D is undetermined. This CDR3 has 13 residues. The V end was cut by 6 bases, the J end by 0 bases, with 7 bases between.

This clonotype was counted many times. The chain couples TRBV12-3 or TRBV12-4 to TRBJ1-2; D call uncertain. V gave up 4 bases and J gave up 4 bases, with 13 bases separating them. The CDR3 has 14 amino acids. CDR3 residues: CASSSSYESYGYTF. As DNA, the CDR3 is TGTGCCAGCAGTTCCTCCTACGAGAGCTATGGCTACACCTTC.

A few counts support this clonotype. The CDR3 region has the DNA TGTGCCAGCAGCCATCTTACAGAGCTGAACACTGAAGCTTTCTTT. Translation gives CASSHLTELNTEAFF. This rearrangement joins TRBV14 to TRBJ1-1; D is unresolved. The CDR3 contains 15 residues. V lost 3 bases to trimming and J lost 0 bases, with 11 bases between them. Germline CDR1 SGHDN, CDR2 FVKESK.

The chain is built from TRBV27 and TRBJ1-4; 9 nucleotides match TRBD1. Looked up from germline, CDR1 is MNHEY and CDR2 is SMNVEV (reference sequence). The CDR3 is made up of 18 amino acids. V lost 2 bases, J lost 11 bases, and 18 bases stayed unmatched. The CDR3: CASSLESSSLSGTGKLFF. The CDR3 DNA follows: TGTGCCAGCAGTTTAGAGAGTTCCAGCCTCTCTGGGACAGGGAAACTGTTTTTT. Full variable domain (outside the CDR3, taken from reference TRBV27 and TRBJ1-4): EAQVTQNPRYLITVTGKKLTVTCSQNMNHEYMSWYRQDPGLGLRQIYYSMNVEVTDKGDVPEGYKVSRKEKRNFPLILESPSPNQTSLYFCASSLESSSLSGTGKLFFGSGTQLSVL.

There are a few counts of this clonotype. V gene TRBV20-1 combines with J gene TRBJ2-3, with D maybe TRBD2 (6 bases). Trimming took off 3 bases at V and 2 bases at J, with 9 bases between the two ends. The CDR3 runs 13 residues. Germline assignment: CDR1 DFQATT and CDR2 SNEGSKA (reference sequence). CDR3 amino acids: CSARGTHTDTQYF. CDR3 nucleotide sequence: TGCAGTGCTAGGGGGACTCACACAGATACGCAGTATTTT.

As concerns this clonotype: One junction end disagrees with the germline gene, perhaps due to a read error. V gene TRBV5-4 combines with J gene TRBJ2-2; D is ambiguous. Per the germline V gene, CDR1 is SGHNT and CDR2 is YYREEE (reference sequence). This CDR3 has 12 amino acids. CDR3 protein: CASSPNSGELFF. The CDR3 coding sequence is TGTGCCAGCAGCCCAAACAGCGGGGAGCTGTTTTTT.

This clonotype has only a few counts. This chain's CDR3 is CASSVVNSMNTEAFF. In nucleotides, the CDR3 is TGTGCCAGCAGCGTAGTGAACAGTATGAACACTGAAGCTTTCTTT. The J gene is TRBJ1-1, the V gene TRBV9; D gene ambiguous. Trimming left V 0 bases short and J 0 bases short, with 9 bases between. Germline V CDR1 and CDR2: SGDLS, YYNGEE. The CDR3 extends over 15 amino acids.

The chain uses TRBV6-1 and TRBJ2-1; D not certain. Germline CDR1 MNHNS, CDR2 SASEGT. The CDR3 covers 18 residues. V shed 0 bases and J shed 6 bases, with 21 bases lying between them. The CDR3 is CASSEALLGQFVGNEQFF. The DNA of the CDR3 is TGTGCCAGCAGTGAAGCGCTTTTGGGCCAGTTCGTCGGCAATGAGCAGTTCTTC.

The rearrangement joins TRBV19 to TRBJ1-2; 7 bases are shared with TRBD1. The CDR3 extends over 13 amino acids. V lost 9 bases to trimming and J lost 1 base; unmatched junction nucleotides: 5. From germline, CDR1 is LNHDA and CDR2 SQIVND (reference sequence). The CDR3 sequence is CASTGARNYGYTF. In DNA, the CDR3 is TGTGCCAGCACAGGGGCTCGTAACTATGGCTACACCTTC.

The CDR3 loop is CASSESLASYEQYF. CDR3 nucleotides: TGTGCCAGCAGTGAAAGCTTGGCGAGCTACGAGCAGTACTTC. The chain couples TRBV6-1 to TRBJ2-7; D is unclear. V was trimmed by 2 bases and J by 3 bases, leaving 11 bases between them. Germline CDR1 is MNHNS and CDR2 is SASEGT. This CDR3 contains 14 residues.

Of note for this clonotype: A much larger clone sits a single nucleotide away, making a read error possible. The chain employs TRBV7-8 and TRBJ1-2; D gene uncertain. The germline CDR1 and CDR2 sequences are SGHVS and FQNEAQ. This CDR3 has 14 amino acids. CDR3: CASSLQTSDYGYNF. In nucleotides, the CDR3 is TGTGCCAGCAGCCTCCAGACCTCGGACTATGGCTACAACTTC.

The chain links TRBV7-9 to TRBJ2-6, with TRBD1 matching 10 bases. V was pared by 5 bases and J by 0 bases, with 7 bases of the junction left unmatched. Germline V gene sequence: CDR1 SEHNR, CDR2 FQNEAQ (reference sequence). The CDR3 totals 18 residues. In DNA, the CDR3 is TGTGCCAGCAGCCCACGGACAGGGGGGTCCTCTGGGGCCAACGTCCTGACTTTC. This encodes CASSPRTGGSSGANVLTF.

The V and J genes are TRBV11-2 and TRBJ2-2; 7 bases agree with TRBD1. Losses at the gene ends were 3 bases for V and 5 bases for J; bases not matched to a gene: 18. The CDR3 consists of 19 residues. Germline V lookup: CDR1 SGHAT, CDR2 FQNNGV. The CDR3: CASSLAPRGPESYTGELFF. The CDR3 DNA is TGTGCCAGCAGCTTGGCCCCGAGGGGGCCGGAGAGTTATACCGGGGAGCTGTTTTTT.

The chain has TRBV11-2 and TRBJ2-1, with D perhaps TRBD2 (5 bases). V lost 0 bases and J 2 bases, leaving 17 bases between the germline ends. CDR1 and CDR2 (germline): SGHAT, FQNNGV. The CDR3 is made up of 18 amino acids. The CDR3: CASSLEGGLGRTYNEQFF. The CDR3 DNA sequence: TGTGCCAGCAGCTTAGAAGGAGGCCTAGGCAGGACCTACAATGAGCAGTTCTTC.

J is TRBJ1-2 and V is TRBV19; D is possibly TRBD1 (5 bases). The ends were cut back, 3 bases at V and 6 bases at J, with 17 bases in the middle. This CDR3 contains 15 residues. The V gene's germline CDR1 is LNHDA and CDR2 SQIVND (reference sequence). CDR3 DNA sequence: TGTGCCAGTAGTATCCCGGCCGGGGCCAAGGATGGCTACACCTTC. The encoded protein is CASSIPAGAKDGYTF. The full variable domain, in which reference TRBV19 and TRBJ1-2 provide the parts outside the CDR3, is DGGITQSPKYLFRKEGQNVTLSCEQNLNHDAMYWYRQDPGQGLRLIYYSQIVNDFQKGDIAEGYSVSREKKESFPLTVTSAQKNPTAFYLCASSIPAGAKDGYTFGSGTRLTVV.

The chain joins TRBV27 to TRBJ1-2, with no clear D. The CDR3 has 14 amino acids. Germline lookup yields CDR1 MNHEY and CDR2 SMNVEV (reference sequence). V lost 0 bases to trimming and J lost 2 bases, with 7 bases between them. CDR3 in amino acids: CASSLSLGNYGYTF. CDR3 bases: TGTGCCAGCAGTTTATCATTAGGGAACTATGGCTACACCTTC.

The chain employs TRBV11-3 and TRBJ2-1; tentative D call: TRBD1 (5 bases). The V end was cut by 8 bases, the J end by 5 bases, with 19 bases between. The CDR3 spans 15 residues. The germline V gene has CDR1 SGHNT and CDR2 YENEEA. In nucleotides, the CDR3 is TGTGCCAGCTCACCCTCAGGGCTTTCGAACAATGAGCAGTTCTTC. As protein: CASSPSGLSNNEQFF.

This clonotype was seen only a few times. This sequence joins TRBV10-3 and TRBJ2-7, with 9 bases identical to TRBD2. Germline lookup yields CDR1 ENHRY and CDR2 SYGVKD. The CDR3 spans 17 residues. Trimming cost V 5 bases and J 0 bases; bases outside gene matches: 11. The CDR3 sequence: CAISLASGISSSYEQYF. The CDR3, as DNA: TGTGCCATCAGTTTAGCTAGCGGGATTTCGAGCTCCTACGAGCAGTACTTC.

As concerns this clonotype: A read error may produce the germline difference seen at one junction end. The rearrangement joins TRBV28 to TRBJ2-1; D not resolved. Germline CDR1 reads MDHEN; CDR2 reads SYDVKM. The CDR3 has 12 residues. The CDR3 sequence is CASSPSPYEQLF. For the CDR3, the DNA is TGTGCCAGCAGTCCCAGCCCGTATGAGCAGTTATTC.

This chain connects TRBV7-2 to TRBJ2-7, with D maybe TRBD2 (6 bases). The V gene's germline CDR1 is SGHTA and CDR2 FQGNSA. The CDR3 is made up of 16 amino acids. V lost 1 base, J lost 6 bases, and 19 bases lay in between. DNA for the CDR3: TGTGCCAGCAGCTTAGTTCGGCCTGGGCAGGGAGGCGAGCAGTACTTC. Encoded protein: CASSLVRPGQGGEQYF.

This rearrangement joins TRBV5-1 to TRBJ1-4; 8 nucleotides align to TRBD1. From germline, CDR1 is SGHRS and CDR2 YFSETQ. The CDR3 runs 17 residues. V shed 0 bases and J 10 bases; nucleotides not matched to a gene: 14. The CDR3 nucleotides are TGCGCCAGCAGCTTGGGACTAGGACAGGGACTAGGTGGAAAACTGTTTTTT. The encoded protein is CASSLGLGQGLGGKLFF.

On this clonotype: The junction does not match germline at one end; this may be a read error. The genes are TRBV29-1 and TRBJ2-1, with 10 bases aligning to TRBD2. The germline V gene encodes CDR1 SQVTM and CDR2 ANQGSEA. CDR3 size: 12 residues. CDR3 protein: CSGLADYNEQLF. CDR3 DNA: TGCAGTGGACTAGCGGATTACAATGAGCAGTTATTC.

The genes are TRBV7-6 and TRBJ2-3; no firm D call. Germline CDR1 is SGHVS and CDR2 is FNYEAQ. The CDR3 extends over 17 amino acids. V was shortened by 2 bases and J by 2 bases, with 17 bases between the two germline ends. DNA of the CDR3: TGTGCCAGCAGCTTAAGGCCAGAAAGTCTAATCACAGATACGCAGTATTTT. Its protein product is CASSLRPESLITDTQYF.